This record looks at one T cell receptor (beta chain) sequence and its context. No antigen is known for it. The V gene's germline CDR1 is SGHNT and CDR2 YENEEA. V was trimmed by 2 bases and J by 2 bases, leaving 18 bases between them. CDR3 size: 17 residues. This sample is part of a study of T cell clones after liver transplantation. Background on the study: At least one year of complete immunosuppression withdrawal without enzymes over twice normal defined tolerance.

Profiled with immunoSEQ multiplex PCR; TCRdb holds only in-frame clones, not every one. The data contain some 70,000 clones, more than 90% of them singletons. Study-wide results and limits: In most of the 8 subjects, circulating graft-donor-reactive CD4 TCRbeta sequences fell significantly after transplant.

This chain connects TRBV11-3 to TRBJ1-1, with D possibly being TRBD1 (6 bases). This clonotype was obtained from a human donor who received a liver transplant. The sample was CD4+ T cells from blood, taken before liver transplant. The CDR3 loop is CASSLYGGRGVNTEAFF. The CDR3 coding sequence is TGTGCCAGCAGCTTATATGGAGGGAGGGGGGTAAACACTGAAGCTTTCTTT.